Each of the 24 T cell receptor beta chains below was sequenced from the same sample in a study of CD8+ T cells in alopecia areata. Regarding treatment: oral pan-JAK inhibitor, 5-10 mg twice daily. After isolation, RNA underwent reverse transcription to generate cDNA as the sequencing template. Some clones are missing from TCRdb's copy, which holds only in-frame ones; the method was immunoSEQ multiplex PCR. Found here are around 290,000 clones, roughly 50% of them singletons; the top ten hold under 2%. This sample comprised CD4+ T cells sorted from blood, obtained at week 24, from a patient treated with tofacitinib. These receptors were taken from a human donor with alopecia areata.

This clone came up a few times. The chain is built from TRBV10-3 and TRBJ2-7; D tentatively reads TRBD1 or TRBD2 (5 bases each). Looked up from germline, CDR1 is ENHRY and CDR2 is SYGVKD. The CDR3 extends over 14 amino acids. V was cut by 3 bases and J by 2 bases, with 11 bases left in between. CDR3 residues: CAISEEGLPYEQYF. The CDR3, as DNA: TGTGCCATCAGTGAAGAGGGGTTACCCTACGAGCAGTACTTC.

V gene TRBV7-9 combines with J gene TRBJ1-1; no firm D call. V lost 5 bases and J lost 6, with 13 bases in between. CDR3 size: 13 residues. Germline V gene data show CDR1 as SEHNR and CDR2 as FQNEAQ (reference sequence). CDR3 region: CASSRPGWPEAFF. Written as DNA, the CDR3 is TGTGCCAGCAGCCGCCCAGGTTGGCCTGAAGCTTTCTTT.

This clone was seen more than once but under ten times. V usage is TRBV7-9 and J usage is TRBJ1-4, with a weak D call TRBD1 (6 bases). From germline, CDR1 is SEHNR and CDR2 FQNEAQ (reference sequence). The CDR3 spans 14 residues. The V gene lost 2 bases and the J gene lost 7 bases, with 11 bases spanning the gap. The CDR3, as DNA: TGTGCCAGCAGCTTACCGACAGGATTTGAAAAACTGTTTTTT. This codes for CASSLPTGFEKLFF.

The chain uses TRBV15 and TRBJ1-2, with unresolved D. The germline gives CDR1 LNHNV, CDR2 YYDKDF (reference sequence). Trimming took off 1 base at V and 6 bases at J, with 9 bases between the two ends. CDR3 length equals 13 residues. The CDR3 bases are TGTGCCACCAGCAGAGCCCCTGGGGATGGCTACACCTTC. It specifies CATSRAPGDGYTF.

J is TRBJ2-1 and V is TRBV29-1, with a weak D call TRBD2 (5 bases). Per the germline V gene, CDR1 is SQVTM and CDR2 is ANQGSEA. Trimming removed 3 bases at V and 9 bases at J, with 12 bases between. CDR3 length: 12 amino acids. CDR3 in amino acids: CSVDSGWGEQFF. The DNA for the CDR3 is TGCAGCGTTGATTCGGGGTGGGGTGAGCAGTTCTTC.

This clone was counted between two and nine times. The chain couples TRBV28 to TRBJ2-7; D perhaps matches TRBD2 (6 bases). This CDR3 comprises 14 residues. Trimming left V 7 bases short and J 7 bases short, with 20 bases between. Germline V gene lookup returns CDR1 MDHEN and CDR2 SYDVKM. The CDR3 loop reads CASTNPPGDREQYF. In nucleotides, the CDR3 is TGTGCCAGCACCAATCCCCCGGGGGATCGGGAGCAGTACTTC.

The gene calls are TRBV29-1 and TRBJ1-2; TRBD1 matches at 7 bases. CDR3 size: 15 residues. Germline V gives CDR1 SQVTM, CDR2 ANQGSEA. V trimming: 6 bases; J trimming: 2 bases; junction bases outside the gene matches: 12. CDR3 region: CSVEGQRNSNYGYTF. As DNA, the CDR3 is TGCAGCGTCGAGGGACAGCGAAACTCCAACTATGGCTACACCTTC.

The chain has TRBV29-1 and TRBJ2-6, with D uncertain. Germline loops: CDR1 SQVTM, CDR2 ANQGSEA. Trimming removed 3 bases from V and 4 bases from J, with 7 bases in between. This CDR3 is 13 amino acids long. In nucleotides, the CDR3 is TGCAGCGTTGATGCCGTGGGGGCCAACGTCCTGACTTTC. It encodes CSVDAVGANVLTF.

This clone was seen only a few times. The chain carries TRBV7-2 and TRBJ2-5; TRBD2 aligns across 10 bases. The germline CDR1 and CDR2 sequences are SGHTA and FQGNSA. Trimming removed 3 bases from V and 4 bases from J; junction bases left unmatched: 5. The CDR3 covers 15 residues. CDR3 region: CASSLRTSGGETQYF. Written as DNA, the CDR3 is TGTGCCAGCAGCTTGAGGACTAGCGGTGGAGAGACCCAGTACTTC.

This chain joins TRBV5-6 and TRBJ1-1; a weak D match, TRBD1 (5 bases). The V and J ends lost 2 bases and 0 bases respectively, with 11 bases between them. The V gene's germline CDR1 is SGHDT and CDR2 YYEEEE. This CDR3 is 15 amino acids long. DNA for the CDR3: TGTGCCAGCAGCTTCTCGGGACGGATGAACACTGAAGCTTTCTTT. Translation: CASSFSGRMNTEAFF.

This clone turned up a few times. The chain is built from TRBV7-2 and TRBJ2-7, with 7 bases that match TRBD1. This CDR3 region has 15 residues. Germline V CDR1 and CDR2: SGHTA, FQGNSA. J lost 1 base, V lost 4 bases, and 7 bases had no gene match. CDR3 in DNA: TGTGCCAGCAGCTCCGCCGGGACAGCTTCCTACGAGCAGTACTTC. Translating gives CASSSAGTASYEQYF.

This chain joins TRBV30 and TRBJ2-1; either TRBD1 or TRBD2 may supply D (6 bases each). There are 12 residues in the CDR3. Germline CDR1 is GTSNPN and CDR2 is SVGIG (reference sequence). Trimming removed 1 base from V and 12 bases from J, with 13 bases in between. In nucleotides, the CDR3 is TGTGCCTGGAGTGCCGACAGGCGGGGGCAGTTCTTC. It specifies CAWSADRRGQFF.

The rearrangement links TRBV4-2 to TRBJ2-3, with 10 bases fitting TRBD2. Germline CDR1 reads LGHNA; CDR2 reads YNFKEQ. This CDR3 comprises 18 residues. V lost 0 bases, J lost 4 bases, and 10 bases stayed unmatched. CDR3 amino acids: CASSQEYPSGGVADTQYF. CDR3 sequence (DNA): TGTGCCAGCAGCCAAGAATACCCCAGCGGGGGGGTGGCAGATACGCAGTATTTT.

This clone was picked up a small number of times. J is TRBJ2-1 and V is TRBV7-9; D perhaps matches TRBD2 (6 bases). The germline V gene encodes CDR1 SEHNR and CDR2 FQNEAQ (reference sequence). CDR3 length equals 14 residues. The V end lost 10 bases, the J end lost 1 base, and 14 bases lay between the germline ends. DNA for the CDR3: TGTGCCATCCCGACTAGGGAGTCCTACAATGAGCAGTTCTTC. Translating gives CAIPTRESYNEQFF.

This clone was seen once. This chain connects TRBV15 to TRBJ2-3, with D perhaps matching TRBD2 (6 bases). Trimming pared 5 bases from V and 1 base from J, leaving 16 bases between. Germline V CDR1 and CDR2: LNHNV, YYDKDF (reference sequence). The CDR3 covers 16 residues. CDR3 residues: CATSRTRDLGTDTQYF. The CDR3 DNA sequence: TGTGCCACCAGCCGTACCCGGGACTTAGGCACAGATACGCAGTATTTT.

Only a few counts were recorded for this clone. V gene TRBV9 combines with J gene TRBJ1-6; TRBD1 agrees at 9 bases. The trim removed 0 bases at V and 8 bases at J, leaving 0 bases unmatched. CDR1 is SGDLS and CDR2 is YYNGEE in the germline V gene. The CDR3 totals 14 residues. CDR3 residues: CASSVGDRDSPLHF. CDR3 bases: TGTGCCAGCAGCGTAGGGGACAGGGATTCACCCCTCCACTTT.

This clone was counted only a few times. V gene TRBV18 combines with J gene TRBJ2-7; 11 bases align to TRBD1. The CDR3 runs 15 residues. The germline V gene has CDR1 KGHSH and CDR2 LQKENI. With 6 bases clipped from V and 4 bases from J, the junction kept 8 bases outside the gene matches. The CDR3 DNA is TGTGCCAGCTCGGCCGGACAGGGGGCAATGTACGAGCAGTACTTC. As protein: CASSAGQGAMYEQYF.

V usage is TRBV2 and J usage is TRBJ1-5; the D gene is possibly TRBD1 (5 bases). Trimming pared 7 bases from V and 7 bases from J, leaving 23 bases between. The CDR3 covers 16 residues. Germline V gene sequence: CDR1 SNHLY, CDR2 FYNNEI. The CDR3 here is CASTVNGNRGGQPQHF. For the CDR3, the DNA is TGTGCCAGCACTGTGAATGGCAACCGGGGGGGACAGCCCCAGCATTTT.

This clone has a handful of counts. This chain links TRBV20-1 with TRBJ2-5; D not resolved. Trimming took 5 bases from V and 1 from J, leaving 5 bases between them. Germline lookup yields CDR1 DFQATT and CDR2 SNEGSKA (reference sequence). The CDR3 runs 11 residues. The CDR3 loop is CSAHSQETQYF. CDR3 DNA sequence: TGCAGTGCTCACTCCCAAGAGACCCAGTACTTC.

The rearrangement uses TRBV4-2 and TRBJ2-7; D possibly matches TRBD1 or TRBD2 (6 bases each). Trimming shortened V by 0 bases and J by 4 bases, and 16 bases separated the two germline ends. The CDR3 runs to 16 residues. Germline V gene data show CDR1 as LGHNA and CDR2 as YNFKEQ. For the CDR3, the DNA is TGTGCCAGCAGCCAAGACCTCGGGGGCAGCGGGTACGAGCAGTACTTC. Amino acid sequence: CASSQDLGGSGYEQYF.

This clone came up once. The chain links TRBV30 to TRBJ2-2; a possible D gene is TRBD2 (6 bases). This CDR3 has 15 amino acids. Germline CDR1 and CDR2: GTSNPN and SVGIG (reference sequence). V lost 4 bases, J lost 4 bases, and 16 bases lay in between. The CDR3 region is CAWITQGGTTGELFF. The CDR3 bases are TGTGCCTGGATTACCCAGGGAGGAACCACCGGGGAGCTGTTTTTT.

This clone was seen a handful of times. CDR3 nucleotide sequence: TGTGCCAGCAGTTCCAGGGGTGAAGAGACCCAGTACTTC. The encoded protein is CASSSRGEETQYF. The V gene is TRBV6-5, the J gene TRBJ2-5; D possibly corresponds to TRBD1 (6 bases). Trimming left V 4 bases short and J 3 bases short, with 9 bases between. CDR1 is MNHEY, CDR2 SVGAGI, per germline. This CDR3 is 13 amino acids long.

This clone appeared a few times. The chain combines TRBV4-1 with TRBJ1-3; D ambiguous. Between the trimmed V and J ends, which lost 6 bases and 0 bases, there was a span of 12 bases. The CDR3 contains 15 residues. Germline V gene lookup returns CDR1 MGHRA and CDR2 YSYEKL. This CDR3 is CASRAAGFSGNTIYF. CDR3 nucleotide sequence: TGCGCCAGCAGGGCAGCGGGATTCTCTGGAAACACCATATATTTT.

This clone was observed a handful of times. The genes are TRBV2 and TRBJ2-1; D may match TRBD1 or TRBD2 (6 bases each). CDR3 size: 17 residues. Trimming stripped 5 bases from V and 8 bases from J, with 25 bases between. Germline CDR1 and CDR2: SNHLY and FYNNEI. The DNA of the CDR3 is TGTGCCAGCAGTTCGACCCAGACGTGGGGGGCCTGGGATGAGCAGTTCTTC. As protein: CASSSTQTWGAWDEQFF.